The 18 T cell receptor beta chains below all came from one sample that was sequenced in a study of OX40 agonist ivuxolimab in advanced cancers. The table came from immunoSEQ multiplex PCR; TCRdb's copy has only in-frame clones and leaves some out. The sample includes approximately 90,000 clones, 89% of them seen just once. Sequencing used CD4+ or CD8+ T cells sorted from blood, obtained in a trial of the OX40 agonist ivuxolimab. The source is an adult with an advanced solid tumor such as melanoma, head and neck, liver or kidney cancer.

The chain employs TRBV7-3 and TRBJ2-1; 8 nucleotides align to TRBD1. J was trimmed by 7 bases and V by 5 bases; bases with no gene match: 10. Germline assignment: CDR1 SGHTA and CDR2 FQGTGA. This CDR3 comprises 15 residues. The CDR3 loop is CASSQDRDEENEQFF. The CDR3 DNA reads TGTGCCAGCAGCCAGGACAGGGATGAAGAGAATGAGCAGTTCTTC.

CDR3 DNA sequence: TGTGCCACCAGCACCGGACTAGCGGGGGGGCCAGAGACCCAGTACTTC. This translates into CATSTGLAGGPETQYF. The gene calls are TRBV15 and TRBJ2-5, with 15 bases aligning to TRBD2. The CDR3 consists of 16 residues. V trimming: 4 bases; J trimming: 4 bases; junction bases outside the gene matches: 4. The V gene's germline CDR1 is LNHNV and CDR2 YYDKDF (reference sequence).

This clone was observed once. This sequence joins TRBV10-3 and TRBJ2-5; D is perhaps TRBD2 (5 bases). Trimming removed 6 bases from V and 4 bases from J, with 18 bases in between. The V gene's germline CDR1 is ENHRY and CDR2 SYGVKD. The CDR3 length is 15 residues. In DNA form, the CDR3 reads TGTGCCATCAGCCTCGGGTCGCTCGAGGGAGAGACCCAGTACTTC. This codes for CAISLGSLEGETQYF.

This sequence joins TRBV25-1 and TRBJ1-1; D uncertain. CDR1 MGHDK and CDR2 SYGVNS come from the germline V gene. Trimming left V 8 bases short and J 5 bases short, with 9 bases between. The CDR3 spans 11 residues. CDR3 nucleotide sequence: TGTGCCAGCGGCTGGAGGACTGAAGCTTTCTTT. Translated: CASGWRTEAFF.

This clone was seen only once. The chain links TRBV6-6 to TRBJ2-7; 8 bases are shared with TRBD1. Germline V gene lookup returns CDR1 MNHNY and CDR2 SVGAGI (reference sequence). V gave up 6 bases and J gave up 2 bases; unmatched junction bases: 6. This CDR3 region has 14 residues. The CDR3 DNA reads TGTGCCAGCAGGCAGACAGGGGTGCCCTACGAGCAGTACTTC. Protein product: CASRQTGVPYEQYF.

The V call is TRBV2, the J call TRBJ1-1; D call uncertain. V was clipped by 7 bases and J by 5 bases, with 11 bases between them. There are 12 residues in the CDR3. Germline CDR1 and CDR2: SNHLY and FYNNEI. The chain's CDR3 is CASKRVMTEAFF. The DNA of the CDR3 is TGTGCCAGCAAAAGGGTAATGACTGAAGCTTTCTTT. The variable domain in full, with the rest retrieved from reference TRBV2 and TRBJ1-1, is EPEVTQTPSHQVTQMGQEVILRCVPISNHLYFYWYRQILGQKVEFLVSFYNNEISEKSEIFDDQFSVERPDGSNFTLKIRSTKLEDSAMYFCASKRVMTEAFFGQGTRLTVV.

This CDR3 is CASSLEWGARNTEAFF. The CDR3 DNA sequence: TGTGCCAGCAGCTTAGAATGGGGGGCAAGGAACACTGAAGCTTTCTTT. The V call is TRBV11-2, the J call TRBJ1-1, with a tentative D call TRBD1 (6 bases). Per the germline V gene, CDR1 is SGHAT and CDR2 is FQNNGV. The CDR3 spans 16 residues. Between the trimmed V and J ends, which lost 0 bases and 1 base, there was a span of 12 bases.

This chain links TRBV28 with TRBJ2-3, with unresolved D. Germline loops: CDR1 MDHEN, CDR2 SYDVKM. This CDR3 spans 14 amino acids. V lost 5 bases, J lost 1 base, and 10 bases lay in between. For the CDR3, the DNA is TGTGCCAGCAGTGCCCCCGGACGCACAGATACGCAGTATTTT. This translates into CASSAPGRTDTQYF.

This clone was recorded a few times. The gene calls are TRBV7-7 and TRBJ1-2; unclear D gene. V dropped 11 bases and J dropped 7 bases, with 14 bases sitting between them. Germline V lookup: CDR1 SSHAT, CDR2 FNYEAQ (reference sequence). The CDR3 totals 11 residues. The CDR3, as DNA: TGTGCCCCCCCAGGCAGTGGTGGCTACACCTTC. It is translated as CAPPGSGGYTF.

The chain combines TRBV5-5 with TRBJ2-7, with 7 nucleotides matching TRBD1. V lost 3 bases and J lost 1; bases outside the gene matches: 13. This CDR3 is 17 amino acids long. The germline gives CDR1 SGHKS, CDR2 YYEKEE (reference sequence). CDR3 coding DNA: TGTGCCAGCAGCTCGAGTCCTACAGGGGCCTTATCCTACGAGCAGTACTTC. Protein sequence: CASSSSPTGALSYEQYF.

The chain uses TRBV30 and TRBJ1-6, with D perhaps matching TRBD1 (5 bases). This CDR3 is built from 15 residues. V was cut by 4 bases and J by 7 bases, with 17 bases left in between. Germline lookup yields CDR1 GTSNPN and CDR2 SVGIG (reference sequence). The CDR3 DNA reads TGTGCCTGGAACCAAGCTGTGGGGGAAAATTCACCCCTCCACTTT. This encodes CAWNQAVGENSPLHF. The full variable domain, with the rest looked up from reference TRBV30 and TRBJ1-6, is SQTIHQWPATLVQPVGSPLSLECTVEGTSNPNLYWYRQAAGRGLQLLFYSVGIGQISSEVPQNLSASRPQDRQFILSSKKLLLSDSGFYLCAWNQAVGENSPLHFGNGTRLTVT.

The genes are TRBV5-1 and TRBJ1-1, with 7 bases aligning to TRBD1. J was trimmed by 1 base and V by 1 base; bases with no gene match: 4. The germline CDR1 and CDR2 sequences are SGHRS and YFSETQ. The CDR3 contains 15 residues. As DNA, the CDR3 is TGCGCCAGCAGCTTGACGACAGGGTCGAACACTGAAGCTTTCTTT. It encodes CASSLTTGSNTEAFF.

As DNA, the CDR3 is TGTGCCAGCAACTCGGGGGACACAGATACGCAGTATTTT. As protein: CASNSGDTDTQYF. The rearrangement uses TRBV5-4 and TRBJ2-3, with TRBD2 as a possible D gene (6 bases). The germline V gene encodes CDR1 SGHNT and CDR2 YYREEE (reference sequence). The CDR3 contains 13 residues. Trimming took 6 bases from V and 2 from J, leaving 10 bases between them.

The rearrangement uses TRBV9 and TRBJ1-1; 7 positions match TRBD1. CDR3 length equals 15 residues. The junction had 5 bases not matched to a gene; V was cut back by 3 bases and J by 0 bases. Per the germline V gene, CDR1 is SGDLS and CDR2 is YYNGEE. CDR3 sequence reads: CASSAYRGMNTEAFF. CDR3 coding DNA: TGTGCCAGCAGCGCCTACAGGGGAATGAACACTGAAGCTTTCTTT.

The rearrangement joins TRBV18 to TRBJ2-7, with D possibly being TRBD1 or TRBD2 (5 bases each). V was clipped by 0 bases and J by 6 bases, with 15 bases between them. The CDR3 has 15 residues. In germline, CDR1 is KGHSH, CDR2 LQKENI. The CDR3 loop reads CASSPPGAGTSEQYF. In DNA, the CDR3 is TGTGCCAGCTCACCACCAGGGGCCGGGACCAGCGAGCAGTACTTC.

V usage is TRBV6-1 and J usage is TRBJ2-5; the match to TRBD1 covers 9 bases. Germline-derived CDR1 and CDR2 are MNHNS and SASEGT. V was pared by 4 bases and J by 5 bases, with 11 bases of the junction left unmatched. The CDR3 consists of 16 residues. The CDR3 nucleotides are TGTGCCAGCAGTGCCAATCCGAGACAGGGGGGGGAGACCCAGTACTTC. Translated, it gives CASSANPRQGGETQYF.

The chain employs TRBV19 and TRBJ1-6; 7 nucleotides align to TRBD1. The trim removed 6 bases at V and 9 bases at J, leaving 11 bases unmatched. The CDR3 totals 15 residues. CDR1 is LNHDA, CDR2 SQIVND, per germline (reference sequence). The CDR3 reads CASSPGQADGSPLHF. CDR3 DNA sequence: TGTGCCAGTAGCCCCGGACAGGCAGACGGTTCACCCCTCCACTTT.

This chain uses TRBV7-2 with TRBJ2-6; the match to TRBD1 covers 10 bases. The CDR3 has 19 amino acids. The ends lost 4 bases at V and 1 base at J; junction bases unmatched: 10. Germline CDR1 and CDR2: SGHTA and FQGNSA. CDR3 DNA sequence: TGTGCCAGCAGCTCAAGTCGGGACAGGGGTTTTTCTGGGGCCAACGTCCTGACTTTC. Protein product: CASSSSRDRGFSGANVLTF.